The rows below give T cell receptor beta chains drawn from one sample of a study of CD8 T cells in Susac syndrome. TCRdb independently ran MiXCR on the immunoSEQ multiplex PCR reads; one entry per CDR3 protein. The repertoire holds a few hundred thousand distinct CDR3 sequences, with just over 90% as singletons. The sequencing input was CD4+ T cells from PBMCs. These receptors came from a human donor with multiple sclerosis. Each CDR3 is given with its conserved first and last residue. Fields, in order: D gene, J gene, clone size, V gene, CDR3 protein, CDR3 DNA. The D gene is left open where the match is weak. The size field is filled for only some rows; it gives once, few, many or a size class.

-	TRBJ1-5	-	TRBV5-1	CASSPSGGYQPQHF	TGCGCCAGCAGCCCGAGTGGGGGATATCAGCCCCAGCATTTT
-	TRBJ2-7	once	TRBV19	CASSIQHDPGLYEQYF	TGTGCCAGTAGTATCCAGCATGATCCGGGACTCTACGAGCAGTACTTC
-	TRBJ1-1	-	TRBV3-1	CASSRENTEAFF	TGTGCCAGCAGCCGAGAGAACACTGAAGCTTTCTTT
TRBD2	TRBJ2-1	-	TRBV11-2	CASSFGGISYNEQFF	TGTGCCAGCAGCTTCGGGGGGATCTCCTACAATGAGCAGTTCTTC
TRBD1	TRBJ2-5	-	TRBV29-1	CSVGQDQETQYF	TGCAGCGTCGGACAGGACCAAGAGACCCAGTACTTC
-	TRBJ2-7	-	TRBV7-2	CASSLGRSSSYEQYF	TGTGCCAGCAGCTTAGGGCGGTCGAGCTCCTACGAGCAGTACTTC
-	TRBJ2-7	-	TRBV4-1	CASSQDGDTTGYEQYF	TGCGCCAGCAGCCAAGATGGAGACACCACCGGCTACGAGCAGTACTTC
-	TRBJ1-2	-	TRBV6-6	CASSQGSEYGYTF	TGTGCCAGCAGTCAGGGGTCGGAGTATGGCTACACCTTC
TRBD1	TRBJ2-7	-	TRBV6-5	CASRFTGGGEQYF	TGTGCCAGCAGATTTACAGGGGGCGGCGAGCAGTACTTC
-	TRBJ2-7	-	TRBV29-1	CSVGLTSSYEQYF	TGCAGCGTTGGGCTCACCAGCTCCTACGAGCAGTACTTC
-	TRBJ2-6	-	TRBV9	CASSVEGSGANVLTF	TGTGCCAGCAGCGTAGAGGGGAGTGGGGCCAACGTCCTGACTTTC
TRBD2	TRBJ2-7	-	TRBV5-4	CASSQPGLATYEQYF	TGTGCCAGCAGCCAACCGGGACTAGCGACGTACGAGCAGTACTTC
-	TRBJ2-1	-	TRBV6-1	CASRGRPQGNEQFF	TGTGCCAGCAGAGGCAGGCCCCAGGGCAATGAGCAGTTCTTC
-	TRBJ1-1	-	TRBV30	CAWIKAYLGTEAFF	TGTGCCTGGATCAAGGCTTATCTAGGAACTGAAGCTTTCTTT
-	TRBJ2-3	-	TRBV5-1	CASSLVGGSDTQYF	TGCGCCAGCAGCTTGGTCGGAGGGTCCGATACGCAGTATTTT
-	TRBJ1-1	-	TRBV19	CASSTTGALAFF	TGTGCCAGTAGTACCACCGGGGCGCTAGCTTTCTTT
-	TRBJ2-3	-	TRBV4-2	CASSQAPYSTDTQYF	TGTGCCAGCAGCCAAGCTCCCTATTCCACAGATACGCAGTATTTT
-	TRBJ1-1	-	TRBV7-2	CASSWTPLDTEAFF	TGTGCCAGCAGCTGGACACCTTTGGACACTGAAGCTTTCTTT
-	TRBJ2-1	-	TRBV7-3	CASSSPGTFNEQFF	TGTGCCAGCAGCTCGCCGGGCACCTTCAATGAGCAGTTCTTC
-	TRBJ2-1	-	TRBV29-1	CSVARDTESNEQFF	TGCAGCGTTGCCCGGGACACGGAATCCAATGAGCAGTTCTTC
-	TRBJ2-1	-	TRBV15	CATSSPGAISGWEQFF	TGTGCCACCAGCAGTCCGGGAGCTATCTCGGGCTGGGAGCAGTTCTTC
-	TRBJ2-7	-	TRBV29-1	CSLRGEQYF	TGCAGCCTCCGCGGCGAGCAGTACTTC
-	TRBJ2-3	-	TRBV7-3	CASSFDGARDTQYF	TGTGCCAGCAGCTTTGACGGGGCGCGGGATACGCAGTATTTT
-	TRBJ2-1	-	TRBV27	CASISLGEYNEQFF	TGTGCCAGCATCTCCCTAGGCGAATACAATGAGCAGTTCTTC
-	TRBJ1-6	-	TRBV11-1	CASSLASGYGSPLHF	TGTGCCAGCAGCTTAGCGAGCGGTTACGGTTCACCCCTCCACTTT
TRBD2	TRBJ2-5	-	TRBV5-4	CASSTGLAGGVETQYF	TGTGCCAGCAGCACGGGACTAGCGGGGGGGGTAGAGACCCAGTACTTC
-	TRBJ2-1	-	TRBV30	CAWSVAGVGQFF	TGTGCCTGGAGTGTAGCAGGCGTCGGGCAGTTCTTC
-	TRBJ1-5	-	TRBV19	CASTVTGNQPQHF	TGTGCCAGTACGGTTACAGGGAATCAGCCCCAGCATTTT
TRBD1	TRBJ1-6	-	TRBV30	CASGQINSPLHF	TGTGCCTCGGGACAGATAAATTCACCCCTCCACTTT
-	TRBJ2-4	-	TRBV29-1	CSAGGLNIQYF	TGCAGCGCTGGGGGGCTAAACATTCAGTACTTC
TRBD2	TRBJ2-3	-	TRBV5-4	CASSIPLGGADTQYF	TGTGCCAGCAGCATTCCACTGGGGGGGGCAGATACGCAGTATTTT
-	TRBJ1-5	-	TRBV2	CASSEIYNQPQHF	TGTGCCAGCAGTGAAATTTATAATCAGCCCCAGCATTTT
-	TRBJ1-1	-	TRBV19	CASIPEGGTEAFF	TGTGCCAGTATCCCCGAGGGTGGAACTGAAGCTTTCTTT
TRBD2	TRBJ2-7	-	TRBV18	CASSPQATSGEQYF	TGTGCCAGCTCACCCCAAGCGACTAGCGGAGAGCAGTACTTC
TRBD1	TRBJ2-1	-	TRBV25-1	CASSELGTGRFREQFF	TGTGCCAGCAGTGAATTGGGGACAGGGAGGTTCCGTGAGCAGTTCTTC
TRBD2	TRBJ2-1	-	TRBV5-4	CASSLLTSGFGNEQFF	TGTGCCAGCAGCTTGCTGACTAGCGGGTTTGGCAATGAGCAGTTCTTC
TRBD1	TRBJ1-5	-	TRBV12-3/TRBV12-4	CASSLRDRNQPQHF	TGTGCCAGCAGTCTCCGGGACAGGAATCAGCCCCAGCATTTT
-	TRBJ2-3	-	TRBV2	CATAYPGTQYF	TGTGCCACCGCTTACCCGGGTACGCAGTATTTT
-	TRBJ2-7	-	TRBV7-9	CASAPGSTYEQYF	TGTGCCAGCGCCCCAGGTTCAACCTACGAGCAGTACTTC
-	TRBJ1-1	-	TRBV10-3	CAISDYRELNTEAFF	TGTGCCATCAGTGATTACAGGGAGCTGAACACTGAAGCTTTCTTT
-	TRBJ2-5	-	TRBV20-1	CSATRRALRETQYF	TGCAGTGCCACGCGGCGGGCGTTGAGGGAGACCCAGTACTTC
-	TRBJ1-1	-	TRBV2	CASQMQGITEVFF	TGTGCCTCCCAAATGCAGGGGATCACTGAAGTTTTCTTT
-	TRBJ1-4	-	TRBV7-6	CASSSYQGATNEKLFF	TGTGCCAGCAGCTCCTACCAGGGTGCAACTAATGAAAAACTGTTTTTT
-	TRBJ1-1	-	TRBV20-1	CSATRVANTEAFF	TGCAGTGCTACCAGGGTCGCGAACACTGAAGCTTTCTTT
TRBD1	TRBJ2-7	-	TRBV29-1	CSVEERRGTGGNKQYF	TGCAGCGTTGAGGAGAGACGCGGGACAGGGGGTAATAAGCAGTACTTC
-	TRBJ1-2	-	TRBV30	CAWSAWAYGYTF	TGTGCCTGGAGTGCCTGGGCGTATGGCTACACCTTC
-	TRBJ1-5	once	TRBV6-2/TRBV6-3	CASSPTDRRNQPQHF	TGTGCCAGCAGTCCCACTGACAGGAGGAATCAGCCCCAGCATTTT
-	TRBJ1-1	once	TRBV6-4	CATRSLSGAGEAFF	TGTGCCACGAGGTCTCTATCGGGGGCAGGTGAAGCTTTCTTT
-	TRBJ1-2	once	TRBV6-5	CASSTGPNYGYTF	TGTGCCAGCAGTACCGGTCCAAACTATGGCTACACCTTC
-	TRBJ1-2	-	TRBV11-2	CASSSQPGANYGYTF	TGTGCCAGCAGCTCCCAACCCGGGGCCAACTATGGCTACACCTTC
TRBD1	TRBJ2-7	-	TRBV2	CASRGTGENYEQYF	TGTGCCAGCAGAGGGACAGGGGAAAACTACGAGCAGTACTTC
-	TRBJ1-1	-	TRBV12-3/TRBV12-4	CASSFDTGRNTEAFF	TGTGCCAGCAGTTTCGATACAGGGCGGAACACTGAAGCTTTCTTT
-	TRBJ1-3	-	TRBV18	CASSPLQDTVGNTIYF	TGTGCCAGCTCACCCCTACAGGACACGGTTGGAAACACCATATATTTT
-	TRBJ2-1	once	TRBV3-1	CASSQVVNEQFF	TGTGCCAGCAGCCAAGTTGTCAATGAGCAGTTCTTC
-	TRBJ2-1	-	TRBV7-9	CASSLVRIYNEQFF	TGTGCCAGCAGCTTAGTCCGTATCTACAATGAGCAGTTCTTC
-	TRBJ1-4	-	TRBV5-1	CASSLAPRGRNNEKLFF	TGCGCCAGCAGCTTGGCCCCCAGAGGGAGAAATAATGAAAAACTGTTTTTT
-	TRBJ2-3	-	TRBV14	CASSQVGGGADTQYF	TGTGCCAGCAGCCAAGTCGGGGGCGGCGCAGATACGCAGTATTTT
-	TRBJ1-1	-	TRBV29-1	CSGRGLNTEAFF	TGCAGCGGCCGGGGCCTGAACACTGAAGCTTTCTTT
TRBD2	TRBJ2-1	-	TRBV5-4	CASSLNGLAGEEQFF	TGTGCCAGCAGCTTGAATGGGCTAGCGGGAGAAGAGCAGTTCTTC
-	TRBJ2-7	-	TRBV30	CAWRRGGFNHEQYF	TGTGCCTGGAGGAGGGGCGGCTTCAACCACGAGCAGTACTTC